A selection of T cell receptor beta chains follows, all from one sample in a study of shared clonotypes between healthy human individuals. Only in-frame clones appear in the TCRdb table, and some are missing; sequencing was by immunoSEQ multiplex PCR. This table holds about 680,000 clones, around 74% found once. The sample taken for sequencing was memory CD4+ T cells sorted from blood. Receptors were obtained from a woman between 25 and 40 years old in good health. Both conserved end residues are part of each CDR3. D genes are given only for firm matches. Clone size, where shown, is once, few, many, or a class for clones that have expanded.

clone_size: once; j_call: TRBJ2-5; d_call: TRBD2; v_call: TRBV7-6; cdr3_aa: CASSLSPSGRPQETQYF; cdr3_nt: TGTGCCAGCAGCTTATCTCCCAGCGGGAGGCCTCAAGAGACCCAGTACTTC
clone_size: -; j_call: TRBJ2-3; d_call: -; v_call: TRBV6-1; cdr3_aa: CASKVTDTQYF; cdr3_nt: TGTGCCAGCAAGGTAACAGATACGCAGTATTTT
clone_size: -; j_call: TRBJ2-3; d_call: -; v_call: TRBV5-8; cdr3_aa: CASSPIDRVSTDTQYF; cdr3_nt: TGTGCCAGCAGCCCTATAGATAGGGTTAGCACAGATACGCAGTATTTT
clone_size: few; j_call: TRBJ2-2; d_call: TRBD2; v_call: TRBV11-3; cdr3_aa: CASSLRQGLAGTGELFF; cdr3_nt: TGTGCCAGCAGCCTCAGACAGGGTCTAGCGGGAACCGGGGAGCTGTTTTTT
clone_size: -; j_call: TRBJ2-3; d_call: -; v_call: TRBV2; cdr3_aa: CASTLAENTDTQYF; cdr3_nt: TGTGCCAGCACTTTGGCAGAAAACACAGATACGCAGTATTTT
clone_size: -; j_call: TRBJ1-5; d_call: TRBD1; v_call: TRBV28; cdr3_aa: CASASGTGRQPQHF; cdr3_nt: TGTGCCAGCGCCTCCGGGACAGGGCGACAGCCCCAGCATTTT
clone_size: -; j_call: TRBJ2-7; d_call: -; v_call: TRBV28; cdr3_aa: CASSRPGGSYEQYF; cdr3_nt: TGTGCCAGCAGTCGACCCGGCGGCTCCTACGAGCAGTACTTC
clone_size: -; j_call: TRBJ1-1; d_call: -; v_call: TRBV6-1; cdr3_aa: CASSTLGDTEAFF; cdr3_nt: TGTGCCAGCAGTACTCTGGGCGACACTGAAGCTTTCTTT
clone_size: few; j_call: TRBJ2-1; d_call: -; v_call: TRBV27; cdr3_aa: CASWGPYNEQFF; cdr3_nt: TGTGCCAGCTGGGGGCCCTACAATGAGCAGTTCTTC
clone_size: -; j_call: TRBJ2-5; d_call: -; v_call: TRBV9; cdr3_aa: CASSVGFQETQYF; cdr3_nt: TGTGCCAGCAGCGTAGGCTTTCAAGAGACCCAGTACTTC
clone_size: -; j_call: TRBJ2-7; d_call: -; v_call: TRBV6-6; cdr3_aa: CATVKQGGSYEQYF; cdr3_nt: TGTGCCACCGTAAAACAGGGGGGGAGCTACGAGCAGTACTTC
clone_size: once; j_call: TRBJ1-6; d_call: TRBD1; v_call: TRBV28; cdr3_aa: CASSIGGQEALHF; cdr3_nt: TGTGCCAGCAGCATTGGGGGACAGGAGGCCCTCCACTTT
clone_size: -; j_call: TRBJ2-2; d_call: -; v_call: TRBV7-8; cdr3_aa: CASSLGRWRANTGELFF; cdr3_nt: TGTGCCAGCAGCTTAGGGAGGTGGAGAGCGAACACCGGGGAGCTGTTTTTT
clone_size: -; j_call: TRBJ2-1; d_call: TRBD2; v_call: TRBV10-3; cdr3_aa: CATLGTSGRDEQFF; cdr3_nt: TGTGCCACCCTCGGGACTAGCGGGAGAGATGAGCAGTTCTTC
clone_size: -; j_call: TRBJ2-5; d_call: TRBD1; v_call: TRBV25-1; cdr3_aa: CASSDPGGREETQYF; cdr3_nt: TGTGCCAGCAGTGACCCAGGGGGAAGGGAAGAGACCCAGTACTTC
clone_size: -; j_call: TRBJ1-4; d_call: -; v_call: TRBV27; cdr3_aa: CASSLYGGNEKLFF; cdr3_nt: TGTGCCAGCAGTTTATATGGTGGTAATGAAAAACTGTTTTTT
clone_size: -; j_call: TRBJ1-3; d_call: TRBD1; v_call: TRBV5-1; cdr3_aa: CASSLTGGLSGNTIYF; cdr3_nt: TGCGCCAGCAGCTTGACAGGGGGCCTGTCTGGAAACACCATATATTTT
clone_size: -; j_call: TRBJ2-3; d_call: -; v_call: TRBV11-3; cdr3_aa: CASSRSGRTDTQYF; cdr3_nt: TGTGCCAGCAGCCGCAGCGGCCGCACAGATACGCAGTATTTT
clone_size: -; j_call: TRBJ2-5; d_call: -; v_call: TRBV21-1; cdr3_aa: CASGTGKKTQYF; cdr3_nt: TGTGCCAGCGGGACAGGGAAGAAGACCCAGTACTTC
clone_size: -; j_call: TRBJ2-6; d_call: -; v_call: TRBV10-1; cdr3_aa: CASSEGKAGANVLTF; cdr3_nt: TGCGCCAGCAGTGAGGGGAAGGCAGGTGCCAACGTCCTGACTTTC
clone_size: few; j_call: TRBJ1-1; d_call: -; v_call: TRBV1; cdr3_aa: CTTRSTEAFF; cdr3_nt: TGCACCACCAGGAGCACTGAAGCTTTCTTT
clone_size: -; j_call: TRBJ1-3; d_call: TRBD1; v_call: TRBV19; cdr3_aa: CASSMTGRNTIYF; cdr3_nt: TGTGCCAGTAGTATGACAGGGAGAAACACCATATATTTT
clone_size: once; j_call: TRBJ1-5; d_call: TRBD1; v_call: TRBV10-2; cdr3_aa: CASRRGQYSNQPQHF; cdr3_nt: TGCGCCAGCAGGAGGGGACAGTATAGCAATCAGCCCCAGCATTTT
clone_size: -; j_call: TRBJ1-2; d_call: -; v_call: TRBV7-2; cdr3_aa: CASSSYVGSYGYTF; cdr3_nt: TGTGCCAGCAGTTCTTATGTGGGGTCTTATGGCTACACCTTC
clone_size: few; j_call: TRBJ2-7; d_call: -; v_call: TRBV2; cdr3_aa: CASSGDFSYEQYF; cdr3_nt: TGTGCCAGCAGTGGGGACTTTTCCTACGAGCAGTACTTC
clone_size: -; j_call: TRBJ1-2; d_call: -; v_call: TRBV28; cdr3_aa: CASSYQTGNYGYTF; cdr3_nt: TGTGCCAGCAGTTATCAGACGGGTAACTATGGCTACACCTTC
clone_size: -; j_call: TRBJ1-5; d_call: -; v_call: TRBV6-1; cdr3_aa: CASTRGSQPQHF; cdr3_nt: TGTGCCAGCACCCGAGGGAGTCAGCCCCAGCATTTT
clone_size: -; j_call: TRBJ2-7; d_call: TRBD1; v_call: TRBV25-1; cdr3_aa: CASTRQGVEGHEQYF; cdr3_nt: TGTGCCAGCACCCGACAGGGGGTCGAGGGCCACGAGCAGTACTTC
clone_size: -; j_call: TRBJ2-5; d_call: -; v_call: TRBV11-3; cdr3_aa: CASSSGAETQYF; cdr3_nt: TGTGCCAGCAGCTCAGGTGCAGAGACCCAGTACTTC
clone_size: many; j_call: TRBJ1-3; d_call: -; v_call: TRBV5-1; cdr3_aa: CASIRGAANTIYF; cdr3_nt: TGCGCCAGCATTCGAGGGGCCGCAAACACCATATATTTT
clone_size: once; j_call: TRBJ2-5; d_call: TRBD1; v_call: TRBV10-3; cdr3_aa: CAIRGTGEGQETQYF; cdr3_nt: TGTGCCATCAGGGGGACAGGGGAGGGCCAAGAGACCCAGTACTTC
clone_size: -; j_call: TRBJ1-5; d_call: -; v_call: TRBV19; cdr3_aa: CASRLLGGQFNQPQHF; cdr3_nt: TGTGCCAGTAGGCTCCTCGGGGGCCAATTCAATCAGCCCCAGCATTTT
clone_size: -; j_call: TRBJ2-7; d_call: TRBD2; v_call: TRBV7-2; cdr3_aa: CASSLGTSGRNEQYF; cdr3_nt: TGTGCCAGCAGCTTAGGGACTAGCGGGCGGAACGAGCAGTACTTC
clone_size: -; j_call: TRBJ2-7; d_call: -; v_call: TRBV10-2; cdr3_aa: CASRRRELASGEQYF; cdr3_nt: TGCGCCAGCAGGCGCAGGGAACTAGCTTCTGGGGAGCAGTACTTC
clone_size: -; j_call: TRBJ1-2; d_call: TRBD1; v_call: TRBV28; cdr3_aa: CASTTTGDGYTF; cdr3_nt: TGTGCCAGCACCACGACAGGGGATGGCTACACCTTC
clone_size: -; j_call: TRBJ1-2; d_call: TRBD1; v_call: TRBV19; cdr3_aa: CASNSGQGTYGYTF; cdr3_nt: TGTGCCAGTAACTCGGGACAGGGGACCTATGGCTACACCTTC
clone_size: -; j_call: TRBJ2-5; d_call: TRBD1; v_call: TRBV4-1; cdr3_aa: CASSRSWGQGGLKDQGTQYF; cdr3_nt: TGCGCCAGCAGCCGCTCCTGGGGACAGGGTGGTTTAAAGGACCAGGGGACCCAGTACTTC